This T cell receptor beta chain comes out of a study of cytomegalovirus exposure and HLA in healthy donors. Study as a whole: About 85 million unique TCR sequences came from HLA-typed donors in an early release. Whole-study results and caveats: A later analysis associated roughly 15,000 TCR beta sequences with HLA alleles at a 0.05 false discovery rate. TCR beta chain V- and J-gene trimming was linked, in a later analysis, to a missense variant in DCLRE1C. The study put 150 to 200 TCR beta chains on its list as cytomegalovirus-associated.

In the PCR, 60 Vbeta and 13 Jbeta primers were used. Clones were read by immunoSEQ multiplex PCR, and TCRdb kept only the in-frame ones, dropping some. The sample holds more than 95,000 clones, around 80% seen once. This CDR3 has 13 amino acids. The germline CDR1 and CDR2 sequences are KGHSH and LQKENI. V lost 3 bases and J 7 bases, leaving 10 bases between the germline ends. This clone was counted a few times. Its antigen is as yet unknown. The receptor was isolated from a female donor in good health and CMV-seronegative. This chain uses TRBV18 with TRBJ1-5; D might be TRBD1 (5 bases). The material sequenced was PBMCs. The CDR3 DNA follows: TGTGCCAGCTCACCCAGCCAGGGACAGCCCCAGCATTTT. Protein: CASSPSQGQPQHF.